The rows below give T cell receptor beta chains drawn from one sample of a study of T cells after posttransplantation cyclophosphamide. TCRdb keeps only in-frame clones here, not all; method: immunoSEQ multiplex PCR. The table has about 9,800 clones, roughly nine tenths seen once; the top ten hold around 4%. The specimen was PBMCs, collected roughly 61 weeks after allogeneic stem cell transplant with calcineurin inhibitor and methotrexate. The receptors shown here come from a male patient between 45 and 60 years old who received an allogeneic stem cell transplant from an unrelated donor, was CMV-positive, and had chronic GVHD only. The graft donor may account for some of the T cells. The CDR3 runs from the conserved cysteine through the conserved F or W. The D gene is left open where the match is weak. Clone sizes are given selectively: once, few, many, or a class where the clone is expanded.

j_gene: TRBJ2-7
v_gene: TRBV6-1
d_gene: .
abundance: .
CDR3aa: CASSEAGGGAYEQYF
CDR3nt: TGTGCCAGCAGTGAGGCGGGTGGGGGGGCTTACGAGCAGTACTTC

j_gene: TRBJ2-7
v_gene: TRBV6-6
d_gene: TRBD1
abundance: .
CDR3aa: CASSSQTGASEQYF
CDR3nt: TGTGCCAGCAGTTCACAGACAGGGGCTTCGGAGCAGTACTTC

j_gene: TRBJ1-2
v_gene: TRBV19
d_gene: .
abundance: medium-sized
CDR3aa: CASSIGGGGGYGYTF
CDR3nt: TGTGCCAGTAGTATAGGGGGGGGCGGTGGCTATGGCTACACCTTC

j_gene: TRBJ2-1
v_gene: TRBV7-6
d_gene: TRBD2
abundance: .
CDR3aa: CASSLWTSGANEQFF
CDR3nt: TGTGCCAGCAGCTTATGGACTAGCGGGGCCAATGAGCAGTTCTTC

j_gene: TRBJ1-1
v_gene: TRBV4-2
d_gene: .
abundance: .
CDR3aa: CASSSPTGIAEAFF
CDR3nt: TGTGCCAGCAGCTCCCCTACGGGGATAGCTGAAGCTTTCTTT

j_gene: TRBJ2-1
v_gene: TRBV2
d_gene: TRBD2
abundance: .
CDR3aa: CASRVGLAGGGSYNEQFF
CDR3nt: TGTGCCAGCAGGGTCGGACTAGCGGGAGGGGGCTCCTACAATGAGCAGTTCTTC

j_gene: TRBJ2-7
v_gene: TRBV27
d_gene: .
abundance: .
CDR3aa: CASSWRDEQYF
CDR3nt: TGTGCCAGCAGTTGGAGAGACGAGCAGTACTTC

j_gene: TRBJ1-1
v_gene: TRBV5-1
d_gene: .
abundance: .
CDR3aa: CASSPLGQGSTEAFF
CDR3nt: TGCGCCAGCAGCCCCCTCGGGCAGGGATCCACTGAAGCTTTCTTT

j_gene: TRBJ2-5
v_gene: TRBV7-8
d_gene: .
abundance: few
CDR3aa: CASSPESETQYF
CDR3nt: TGTGCCAGCAGCCCAGAAAGTGAGACCCAGTACTTC

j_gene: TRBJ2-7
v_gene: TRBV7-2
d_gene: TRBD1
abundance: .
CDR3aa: CASSLGQGAWEQYF
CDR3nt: TGTGCCAGCAGCTTGGGACAGGGGGCGTGGGAGCAGTACTTC

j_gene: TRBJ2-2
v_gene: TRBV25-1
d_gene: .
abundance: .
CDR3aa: CASSDRVKNTGELFF
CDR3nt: TGTGCCAGCAGTGACAGGGTCAAGAACACCGGGGAGCTGTTTTTT

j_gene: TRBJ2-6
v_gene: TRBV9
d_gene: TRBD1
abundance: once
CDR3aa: CASRSTGAGANVLTF
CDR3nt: TGTGCCAGCAGGAGTACAGGGGCTGGGGCCAACGTCCTGACTTTC

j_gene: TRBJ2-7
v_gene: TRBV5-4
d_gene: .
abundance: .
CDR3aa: CASSLAIQSYEQYF
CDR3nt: TGTGCCAGCAGCTTGGCCATTCAGTCCTACGAGCAGTACTTC

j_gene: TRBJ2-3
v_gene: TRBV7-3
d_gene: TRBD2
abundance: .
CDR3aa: CASSLTSGRTDTQYF
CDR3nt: TGTGCCAGCAGCTTAACTAGCGGGCGCACAGATACGCAGTATTTT

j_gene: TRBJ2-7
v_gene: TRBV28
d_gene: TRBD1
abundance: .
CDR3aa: CASTKDRGLSYEQYF
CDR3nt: TGTGCCAGCACCAAGGACAGGGGGCTCTCCTACGAGCAGTACTTC

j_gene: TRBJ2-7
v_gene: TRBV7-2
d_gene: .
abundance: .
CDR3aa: CASSLVPDEQYF
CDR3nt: TGTGCCAGCAGCTTAGTTCCCGACGAGCAGTACTTC

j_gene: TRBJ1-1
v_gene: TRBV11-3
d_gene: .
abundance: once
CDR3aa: CASSYGHTEAFF
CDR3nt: TGTGCCAGCAGCTATGGGCACACTGAAGCTTTCTTT

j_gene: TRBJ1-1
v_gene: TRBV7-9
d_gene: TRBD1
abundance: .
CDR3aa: CASSLGLWTGRNTEAFF
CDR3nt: TGTGCCAGCAGCTTAGGGCTGTGGACAGGGAGGAACACTGAAGCTTTCTTT

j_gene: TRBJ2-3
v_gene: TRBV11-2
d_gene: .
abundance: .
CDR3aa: CASSPYTDTQYF
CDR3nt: TGTGCCAGCAGCCCGTACACAGATACGCAGTATTTT

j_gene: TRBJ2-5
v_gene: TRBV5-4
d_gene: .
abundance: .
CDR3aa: CASRTGQETQYF
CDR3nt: TGTGCCAGTCGAACAGGCCAAGAGACCCAGTACTTC

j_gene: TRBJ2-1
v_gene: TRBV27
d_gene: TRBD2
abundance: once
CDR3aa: CASSLSLAGLSYNEQFF
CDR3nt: TGTGCCAGCAGTTTATCATTAGCGGGACTCTCCTACAATGAGCAGTTCTTC

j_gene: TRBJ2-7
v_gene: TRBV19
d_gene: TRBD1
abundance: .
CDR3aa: CASSIVSGQAIYEQYF
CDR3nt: TGTGCCAGTAGTATTGTATCGGGACAGGCAATCTACGAGCAGTACTTC

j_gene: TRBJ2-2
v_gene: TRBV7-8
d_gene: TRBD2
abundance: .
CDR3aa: CASSLAPSGGLLRGGELFF
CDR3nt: TGTGCCAGCAGCTTAGCGCCTAGCGGGGGGCTCCTACGAGGAGGGGAGCTGTTTTTT

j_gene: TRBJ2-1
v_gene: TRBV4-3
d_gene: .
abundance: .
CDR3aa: CASSQDKDWYNEQFF
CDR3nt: TGCGCCAGCAGCCAAGACAAGGACTGGTACAATGAGCAGTTCTTC

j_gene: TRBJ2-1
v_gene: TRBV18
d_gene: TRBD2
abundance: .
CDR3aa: CASSPSGRINEQFF
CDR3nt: TGTGCCAGCTCACCTAGCGGGAGGATCAATGAGCAGTTCTTC

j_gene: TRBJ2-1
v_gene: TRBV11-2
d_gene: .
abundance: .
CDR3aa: CATSAERYNEQFF
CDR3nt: TGTGCCACCTCTGCTGAGCGTTACAATGAGCAGTTCTTC

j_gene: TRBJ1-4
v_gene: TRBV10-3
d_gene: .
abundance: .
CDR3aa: CAILDSTNEKLFF
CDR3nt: TGTGCCATTCTAGACTCAACTAATGAAAAACTGTTTTTT

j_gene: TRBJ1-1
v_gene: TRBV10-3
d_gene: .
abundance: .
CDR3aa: CAISESAGGGTLLLNTEAFF
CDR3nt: TGTGCCATCAGTGAGTCGGCGGGAGGGGGGACATTGCTCTTAAACACTGAAGCTTTCTTT

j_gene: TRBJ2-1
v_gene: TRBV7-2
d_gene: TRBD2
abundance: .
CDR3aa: CASSLVGTSGGSYNEQFF
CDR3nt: TGTGCCAGCAGCTTAGTTGGGACTAGCGGGGGCTCCTACAATGAGCAGTTCTTC

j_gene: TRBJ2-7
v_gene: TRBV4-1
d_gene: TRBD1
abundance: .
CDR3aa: CASSQAGTGGYEQYF
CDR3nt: TGCGCCAGCAGCCAAGCTGGGACAGGGGGCTACGAGCAGTACTTC

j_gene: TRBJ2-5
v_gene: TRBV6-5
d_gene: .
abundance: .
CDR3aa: CASSYTDAETQYF
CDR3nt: TGTGCCAGCAGTTACACAGATGCCGAGACCCAGTACTTC

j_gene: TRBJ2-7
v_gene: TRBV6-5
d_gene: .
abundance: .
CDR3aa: CASSYSVQGGYEQYF
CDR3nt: TGTGCCAGCAGTTACTCGGTCCAGGGGGGCTACGAGCAGTACTTC

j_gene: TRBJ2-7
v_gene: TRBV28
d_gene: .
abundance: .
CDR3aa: CASSLFDSSKRFYEQYF
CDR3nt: TGTGCCAGCAGTTTGTTCGACAGCTCCAAAAGGTTTTACGAGCAGTACTTC

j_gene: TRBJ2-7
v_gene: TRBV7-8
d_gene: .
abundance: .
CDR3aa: CASSLEGGEQYF
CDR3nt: TGTGCCAGCAGCTTAGAAGGGGGCGAGCAGTACTTC

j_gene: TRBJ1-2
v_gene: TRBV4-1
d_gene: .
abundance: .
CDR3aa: CASSQVTTDGYTF
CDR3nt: TGCGCCAGCAGCCAAGTAACCACGGATGGCTACACCTTC

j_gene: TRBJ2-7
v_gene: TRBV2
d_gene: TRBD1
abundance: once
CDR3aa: CASSGTGYYEQYF
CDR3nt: TGTGCCAGCAGTGGGACAGGGTACTACGAGCAGTACTTC

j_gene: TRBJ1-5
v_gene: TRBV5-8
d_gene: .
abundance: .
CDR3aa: CASSQDEVAYQPQHF
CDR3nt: TGTGCCAGCAGCCAAGATGAAGTGGCTTATCAGCCCCAGCATTTT

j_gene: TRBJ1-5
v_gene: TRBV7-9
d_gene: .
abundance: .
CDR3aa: CASSSSGQRSNQPQHF
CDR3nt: TGTGCCAGCAGCTCTTCCGGACAGCGAAGCAATCAGCCCCAGCATTTT

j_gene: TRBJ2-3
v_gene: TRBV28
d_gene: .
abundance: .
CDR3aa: CASIPQLAVSTDTQYF
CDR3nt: TGTGCCAGCATACCACAACTAGCCGTGTCCACAGATACGCAGTATTTT

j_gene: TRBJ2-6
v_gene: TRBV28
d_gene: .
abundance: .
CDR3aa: CASNPAGAGANVLTF
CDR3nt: TGTGCCAGCAACCCGGCCGGAGCTGGGGCCAACGTCCTGACTTTC

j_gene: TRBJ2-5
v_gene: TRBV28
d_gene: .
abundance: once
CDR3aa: CASSSKDRETQYF
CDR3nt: TGTGCCAGCAGTTCTAAGGACAGAGAGACCCAGTACTTC

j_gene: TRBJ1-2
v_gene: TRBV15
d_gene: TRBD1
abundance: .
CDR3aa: CATSITGTGYGYTF
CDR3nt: TGTGCCACCAGCATCACCGGGACAGGCTATGGCTACACCTTC

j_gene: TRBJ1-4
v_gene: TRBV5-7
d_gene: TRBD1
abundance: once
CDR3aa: CASSSDRPTLNTTNEKLFF
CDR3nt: TGTGCCAGCAGCTCGGACAGGCCGACACTAAACACGACTAATGAAAAACTGTTTTTT

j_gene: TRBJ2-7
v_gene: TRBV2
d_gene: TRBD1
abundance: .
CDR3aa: CASATGAGDYEQYF
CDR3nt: TGTGCCAGCGCTACAGGGGCAGGGGACTACGAGCAGTACTTC

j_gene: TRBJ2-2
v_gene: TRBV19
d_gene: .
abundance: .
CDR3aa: CASSILQGFGELFF
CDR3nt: TGTGCCAGTAGTATCCTACAGGGTTTCGGGGAGCTGTTTTTT

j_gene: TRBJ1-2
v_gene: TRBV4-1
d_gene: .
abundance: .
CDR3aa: CASSQGGRAGGYTF
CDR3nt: TGCGCCAGCAGCCAAGGCGGCAGGGCTGGTGGCTACACCTTC

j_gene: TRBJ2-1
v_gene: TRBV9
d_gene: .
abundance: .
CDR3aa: CASSVYAGEQFF
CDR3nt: TGTGCCAGCAGCGTATATGCGGGAGAGCAGTTCTTC

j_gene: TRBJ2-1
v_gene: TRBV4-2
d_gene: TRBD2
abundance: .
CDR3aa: CASSKTSGNYNEQFF
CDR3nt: TGTGCCAGCAGCAAAACTAGCGGGAATTACAATGAGCAGTTCTTC

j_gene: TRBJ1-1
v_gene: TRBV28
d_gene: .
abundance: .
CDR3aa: CASTEDSNTEAFF
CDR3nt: TGTGCCAGCACCGAGGACAGTAACACTGAAGCTTTCTTT

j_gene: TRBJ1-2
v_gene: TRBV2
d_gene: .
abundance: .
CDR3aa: CASIPPSNYGYTF
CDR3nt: TGTGCCAGCATTCCCCCTTCGAACTATGGCTACACCTTC

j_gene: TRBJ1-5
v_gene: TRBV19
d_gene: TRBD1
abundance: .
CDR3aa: CASSIGQGLRNQPQHF
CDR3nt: TGTGCCAGTAGTATAGGACAGGGGTTGCGCAATCAGCCCCAGCATTTT

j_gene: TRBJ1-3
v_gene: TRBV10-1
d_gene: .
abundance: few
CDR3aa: CASRGRDRVEDTIYF
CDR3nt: TGCGCCAGCAGAGGCAGGGATCGTGTTGAGGACACCATATATTTT

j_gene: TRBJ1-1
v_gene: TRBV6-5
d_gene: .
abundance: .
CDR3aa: CASSERQVNTEAFF
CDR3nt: TGTGCCAGCAGTGAACGACAGGTGAACACTGAAGCTTTCTTT